One and the same sample provided the 16 T cell receptor beta chains below, sequenced in a study of PD-L1 blockade in urothelial cancer. Indicated time point: peripheral blood 6 weeks after treatment start. Sequenced by immunoSEQ multiplex PCR; TCRdb stores in-frame clones only, minus some. The table records about 50,000 clones, around 85% of them present only once. Material: PBMCs, obtained around atezolizumab (anti-PD-L1) treatment. These receptors were taken from a man over 45 with urothelial cancer.

This chain joins TRBV7-2 and TRBJ2-3; D ambiguous. Trimming took off 4 bases at V and 0 bases at J, with 14 bases between the two ends. Per the germline V gene, CDR1 is SGHTA and CDR2 is FQGNSA. The CDR3 is 16 amino acids. The CDR3 loop reads CASSSRITTSTDTQYF. The CDR3 DNA reads TGTGCCAGCAGCTCCCGAATTACCACTAGCACAGATACGCAGTATTTT.

This clone was seen a handful of times. This rearrangement joins TRBV5-6 to TRBJ2-7, with 10 bases fitting TRBD2. Germline V gives CDR1 SGHDT, CDR2 YYEEEE. The CDR3 has 14 residues. V dropped 1 base and J dropped 2; count of bases not matched to a gene: 0. CDR3 sequence reads: CASSLTSGTYEQYF. The CDR3, as DNA: TGTGCCAGCAGCTTGACTAGCGGGACCTACGAGCAGTACTTC.

In its sample, this clone was seen once. V usage is TRBV5-1 and J usage is TRBJ1-1; tentatively, D is TRBD1 (5 bases). This CDR3 is built from 16 residues. V was shortened by 7 bases and J by 11 bases, with 30 bases between the two germline ends. Germline V gene sequence: CDR1 SGHRS, CDR2 YFSETQ. The CDR3 region has the DNA TGCGCCAGCCTTCAGGGACCATCTGGGACTTCCATGAACGCTTTCTTT. Protein product: CASLQGPSGTSMNAFF. Combining the CDR3 with reference TRBV5-1 and TRBJ1-1 gives the whole variable domain KAGVTQTPRYLIKTRGQQVTLSCSPISGHRSVSWYQQTPGQGLQFLFEYFSETQRNKGNFPGRFSGRQFSNSRSEMNVSTLELGDSALYLCASLQGPSGTSMNAFFGQGTRLTVV.

The DNA of the CDR3 is TGTGCCAGCAGGACAGGGGTCTTCTCTGGAAACACCATATATTTT. It specifies CASRTGVFSGNTIYF. V is TRBV2 and J is TRBJ1-3; 8 positions agree with TRBD1. Per the germline V gene, CDR1 is SNHLY and CDR2 is FYNNEI. The CDR3 runs 15 residues. Germline trimming cut 6 bases from V and 0 bases from J; bases unmatched to any gene: 4.

The V and J genes are TRBV12-5 and TRBJ2-5; D is uncertain. Per germline, CDR1 LGHNT and CDR2 FRNRAP. There are 13 residues in the CDR3. The V end lost 4 bases, the J end lost 5 bases, and 11 bases lay between the germline ends. The CDR3 sequence: CASGSLVRETQYF. Here the CDR3 DNA reads TGTGCTAGTGGTTCCCTGGTACGGGAGACCCAGTACTTC.

This rearrangement joins TRBV6-6 to TRBJ1-1; D is perhaps TRBD1 (6 bases). Trimming stripped 7 bases from V and 7 bases from J, with 16 bases between. CDR3 length: 13 residues. Per germline, CDR1 MNHNY and CDR2 SVGAGI (reference sequence). The CDR3 region is CASTPRGGNEAFF. The CDR3, as DNA: TGTGCCAGCACCCCTAGGGGGGGGAATGAAGCTTTCTTT.

This sequence joins TRBV29-1 and TRBJ2-7, with 11 bases identical to TRBD1. The V gene end was trimmed by 3 bases and the J gene end by 12 bases; junction bases not matched to a gene: 7. Germline CDR1 reads SQVTM; CDR2 reads ANQGSEA. This CDR3 has 12 amino acids. The CDR3 protein is CSVDTGQGVLYF. CDR3 sequence (DNA): TGCAGCGTTGACACGGGACAGGGGGTTCTGTACTTC.

The chain joins TRBV14 to TRBJ2-7, with D possibly matching TRBD1 (5 bases). CDR1 SGHDN and CDR2 FVKESK come from the germline V gene. Deletions cut 0 bases from V and 0 bases from J, with 9 bases between. The CDR3 totals 15 residues. In DNA, the CDR3 is TGTGCCAGCAGCCAAGAAGACAGCAGCTCCTACGAGCAGTACTTC. Encoded protein: CASSQEDSSSYEQYF.

This clone was observed a single time. The chain uses TRBV19 and TRBJ2-1; 10 positions agree with TRBD2. CDR1 and CDR2 (germline): LNHDA, SQIVND (reference sequence). The CDR3 contains 15 residues. V lost 7 bases and J lost 4; bases outside the gene matches: 7. CDR3 coding DNA: TGTGCCAGTACCTTCCTAGCGGGAGATTACAATGAGCAGTTCTTC. This encodes CASTFLAGDYNEQFF.

The chain recombines TRBV2 with TRBJ1-5, with a weak D call TRBD1 (5 bases). The CDR3 is 17 amino acids. Trimming shortened V by 2 bases and J by 0 bases, and 14 bases separated the two germline ends. Germline V gives CDR1 SNHLY, CDR2 FYNNEI. The CDR3 sequence: CASSESWGVHSNQPQHF. The CDR3 nucleotides read TGTGCCAGCAGTGAAAGTTGGGGGGTTCATAGCAATCAGCCCCAGCATTTT.

V usage is TRBV6-5 and J usage is TRBJ1-2; no reliable D call. V lost 6 bases and J 8 bases, leaving 22 bases between the germline ends. CDR3 length: 15 residues. Germline loops: CDR1 MNHEY, CDR2 SVGAGI. The CDR3 sequence: CASRPPGTHSSGYTF. CDR3 nucleotide sequence: TGTGCCAGCAGGCCTCCGGGAACCCATTCGTCAGGCTACACCTTC.

The chain uses TRBV5-1 and TRBJ2-7; the D gene is possibly TRBD2 (5 bases). The V end was cut by 0 bases, the J end by 2 bases, with 6 bases between. Germline lookup yields CDR1 SGHRS and CDR2 YFSETQ. This CDR3 has 13 amino acids. CDR3 sequence: CASSLEGAYEQYF. CDR3 nucleotides: TGCGCCAGCAGCTTGGAGGGAGCCTACGAGCAGTACTTC.

The chain is built from TRBV19 and TRBJ2-1; tentatively, D is TRBD1 (6 bases). CDR3 length equals 15 residues. The germline V gene encodes CDR1 LNHDA and CDR2 SQIVND (reference sequence). The V and J ends lost 4 bases and 3 bases respectively, with 13 bases between them. In DNA form, the CDR3 reads TGTGCCAGTAGTACCACAGGGCGCTTCTACAATGAGCAGTTCTTC. Translated, it gives CASSTTGRFYNEQFF.

The chain employs TRBV19 and TRBJ2-1; TRBD2 matches 9 bases. Germline V lookup: CDR1 LNHDA, CDR2 SQIVND (reference sequence). The V gene end was trimmed by 3 bases and the J gene end by 3 bases; junction bases not matched to a gene: 6. The CDR3 runs 16 residues. CDR3 region: CASSIWRGGRYNEQFF. The CDR3 DNA reads as TGTGCCAGTAGTATCTGGCGGGGGGGCCGCTACAATGAGCAGTTCTTC. The entire variable domain, with the rest obtained from reference TRBV19 and TRBJ2-1, is as follows: DGGITQSPKYLFRKEGQNVTLSCEQNLNHDAMYWYRQDPGQGLRLIYYSQIVNDFQKGDIAEGYSVSREKKESFPLTVTSAQKNPTAFYLCASSIWRGGRYNEQFFGPGTRLTVL.

This rearrangement joins TRBV2 to TRBJ1-1; 8 bases map to TRBD1. After removal of 0 bases from V and 8 bases from J, the junction contained 8 bases not matched to a gene. CDR1 and CDR2 from the germline V gene are SNHLY and FYNNEI. This CDR3 region has 15 residues. CDR3 loop: CASSEAFRTGSEAFF. The CDR3 DNA follows: TGTGCCAGCAGTGAAGCTTTCCGGACAGGGTCGGAAGCTTTCTTT.

This chain connects TRBV6-1 to TRBJ1-1; the match to TRBD1 covers 7 bases. The CDR3 extends over 12 amino acids. Unmatched junction bases numbered 0, after V lost 7 bases and J lost 1 base. CDR1 is MNHNS, CDR2 SASEGT, per germline. CDR3 in amino acids: CASNRGNTEAFF. CDR3 nucleotide sequence: TGTGCCAGCAACAGGGGGAACACTGAAGCTTTCTTT.